The rows below give T cell receptor beta chains drawn from one sample of a study of shared clonotypes between healthy human individuals. TCRdb's table, derived via immunoSEQ multiplex PCR, lists solely in-frame clones and lacks some. Of 1.6 million or so clones listed, around 98.5% are singletons. The sequenced sample was naive CD4+ T cells sorted from blood. Receptors were obtained from a man aged 30 to 39 in good health. Each CDR3 is given with its conserved first and last residue. Each record gives: J gene, D gene, V gene, clone size, CDR3 protein, CDR3 DNA. The D gene is left open where the match is weak. Expanded clones are given a class, and other clones once, few, many or no size at all.

J gene: TRBJ2-3
D gene: TRBD2
V gene: TRBV7-3
clone size: -
CDR3 protein: CASSLVPSGSLDTQYF
CDR3 DNA: TGTGCCAGCAGCTTAGTGCCTAGCGGGAGTTTGGATACGCAGTATTTT

J gene: TRBJ2-1
D gene: -
V gene: TRBV29-1
clone size: -
CDR3 protein: CSVEDLSRVEQFF
CDR3 DNA: TGCAGCGTTGAAGATCTAAGCAGGGTTGAGCAGTTCTTC

J gene: TRBJ2-1
D gene: -
V gene: TRBV2
clone size: -
CDR3 protein: CASGNENEQFF
CDR3 DNA: TGTGCCAGCGGGAATGAGAATGAGCAGTTCTTC

J gene: TRBJ2-2
D gene: TRBD2
V gene: TRBV2
clone size: -
CDR3 protein: CASSELVAGVTGELFF
CDR3 DNA: TGTGCCAGCAGTGAACTGGTAGCGGGAGTCACCGGGGAGCTGTTTTTT

J gene: TRBJ1-5
D gene: -
V gene: TRBV19
clone size: -
CDR3 protein: CASSPRQLEAQHF
CDR3 DNA: TGTGCCAGTAGTCCTCGACAGCTTGAGGCCCAGCATTTT

J gene: TRBJ1-5
D gene: -
V gene: TRBV19
clone size: -
CDR3 protein: CASSIRTVRSGQPQHF
CDR3 DNA: TGTGCCAGTAGTATAAGGACAGTACGATCGGGTCAGCCCCAGCATTTT

J gene: TRBJ2-1
D gene: -
V gene: TRBV18
clone size: -
CDR3 protein: CASSPLASYNEQFF
CDR3 DNA: TGTGCCAGCTCACCCCTAGCATCCTACAATGAGCAGTTCTTC

J gene: TRBJ2-3
D gene: -
V gene: TRBV7-9
clone size: -
CDR3 protein: CASSLGRWRREEDTQYF
CDR3 DNA: TGTGCCAGCAGCCTAGGGAGGTGGCGGAGAGAGGAAGATACGCAGTATTTT

J gene: TRBJ2-1
D gene: TRBD2
V gene: TRBV18
clone size: -
CDR3 protein: CASSPSGGASSYNEQFF
CDR3 DNA: TGTGCCAGCTCACCCTCGGGAGGGGCTAGCTCCTACAATGAGCAGTTCTTC

J gene: TRBJ2-3
D gene: -
V gene: TRBV5-1
clone size: once
CDR3 protein: CASSLVTFTDTQYF
CDR3 DNA: TGCGCCAGCAGCTTGGTCACTTTCACAGATACGCAGTATTTT